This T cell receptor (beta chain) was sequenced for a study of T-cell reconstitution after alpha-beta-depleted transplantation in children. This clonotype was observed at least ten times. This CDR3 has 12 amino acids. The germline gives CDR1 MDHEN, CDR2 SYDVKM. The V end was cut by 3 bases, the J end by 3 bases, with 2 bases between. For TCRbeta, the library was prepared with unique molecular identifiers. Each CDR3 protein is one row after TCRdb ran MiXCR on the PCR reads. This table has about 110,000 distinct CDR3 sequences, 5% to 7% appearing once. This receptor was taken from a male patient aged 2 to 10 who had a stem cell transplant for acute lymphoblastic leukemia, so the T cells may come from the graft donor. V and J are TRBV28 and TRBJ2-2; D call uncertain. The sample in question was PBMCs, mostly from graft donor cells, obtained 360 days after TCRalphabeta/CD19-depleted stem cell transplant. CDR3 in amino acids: CASSLDTGELFF. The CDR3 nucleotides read TGTGCCAGCAGTTTGGACACCGGGGAGCTGTTTTTT.